This TCR beta chain was sequenced in a study of shared clonotypes between healthy human individuals. Clones were sequenced by immunoSEQ multiplex PCR, and TCRdb holds only the in-frame ones, with some missing. The sample contains over 400,000 clones, around 96% of which appear only once. V lost 5 bases to trimming and J lost 5 bases; unmatched junction nucleotides: 4. The CDR3 totals 14 residues. Germline CDR1 reads MGHRA; CDR2 reads YSYEKL. Sequencing was done on a sample of naive CD4+ T cells sorted from blood. Regarding subset: CD45RA+ positively selected. The chain has TRBV4-1 and TRBJ2-7, with TRBD1 identical over 12 bases. The clonotype originates from a woman aged 25 to 39 in good health. The CDR3 region has the DNA TGCGCCAGCAGCGCAGGGACAGGGGGCGACGAGCAGTACTTC. As protein: CASSAGTGGDEQYF.